This T cell receptor beta chain came from a study of T cell repertoires in cytomegalovirus infection. This clonotype appeared a few times. Its antigen is not identified. The CDR3 is 15 residues long. Germline trimming cut 7 bases from V and 1 base from J; bases unmatched to any gene: 9. A single record per CDR3 protein comes from TCRdb applying MiXCR to the reads. In the table there are approximately 990,000 distinct CDR3 sequences, roughly 30% of which are singletons. The V gene is TRBV12-3 or TRBV12-4, the J gene TRBJ1-2; 7 positions agree with TRBD1. The clonotype originates from a human donor in good health (CMV status not recorded). Some clones in this sample may be carry-over from other donors' samples. Specimen: cultured CD8+ T cells from PBMCs, collected from culture after CMV antigen stimulation. CDR3 sequence (DNA): TGTGCCAGCACCTGGGGGACAGACCGTAACTATGGCTACACCTTC. Its protein product is CASTWGTDRNYGYTF.